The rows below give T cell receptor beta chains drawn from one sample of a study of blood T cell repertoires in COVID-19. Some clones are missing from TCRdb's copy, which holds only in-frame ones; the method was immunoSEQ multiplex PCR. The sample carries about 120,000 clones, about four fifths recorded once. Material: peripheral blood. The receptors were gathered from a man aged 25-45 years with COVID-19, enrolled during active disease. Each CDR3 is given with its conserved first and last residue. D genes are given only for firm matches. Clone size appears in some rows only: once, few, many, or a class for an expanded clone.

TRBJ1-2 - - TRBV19 TGTGCCAGTAGTATAGATCCTGGCGGGGCGGATGGCTACACCTTC CASSIDPGGADGYTF
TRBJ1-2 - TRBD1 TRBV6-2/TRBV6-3 TGTGCCAGCAGCCCGACAGGGGAGTCTAGCTACACCTTC CASSPTGESSYTF
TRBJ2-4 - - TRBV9 TGTGCCAGCAGCGTAGGCGAAACAGACCGAAACATTCAGTACTTC CASSVGETDRNIQYF
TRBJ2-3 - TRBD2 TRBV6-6 TGTGCCAGCAGTTACGGCGGGGGGGGAGCAGATACGCAGTATTTT CASSYGGGGADTQYF
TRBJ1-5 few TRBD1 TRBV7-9 TGTGCCAGCAGCTTAGGGGACAGAGACAATCAGCCCCAGCATTTT CASSLGDRDNQPQHF
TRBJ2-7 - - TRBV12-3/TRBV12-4 TGTGCCAGCAGTTCGGGCGGACACTACGAGCAGTACTTC CASSSGGHYEQYF
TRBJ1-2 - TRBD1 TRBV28 TGTGCCAGCAGCCCGGGACAGAATAATGGCTACACCTTC CASSPGQNNGYTF
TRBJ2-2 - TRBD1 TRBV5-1 TGCGCCAGCAGCTTGATGACAGGGGACACCGGGGAGCTGTTTTTT CASSLMTGDTGELFF
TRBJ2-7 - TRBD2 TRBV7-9 TGTGCCAGCAGCCCGGGAGCGGGAGGGTACGAGCAGTACTTC CASSPGAGGYEQYF
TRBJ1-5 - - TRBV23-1 TGCGCCAGCAGTCACTGCGGGGGGGAGGGTTCCTTTTTTAGCAATCAGCCCCAGCATTTT CASSHCGGEGSFFSNQPQHF
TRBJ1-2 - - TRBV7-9 TGTGCCAGCAGCTTGACAGGAGAAGGTGGCTACACCTTC CASSLTGEGGYTF
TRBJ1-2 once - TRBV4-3 TGCGCCAGCAGCCAAGAGAGGCTCTATGGCTACACCTTC CASSQERLYGYTF
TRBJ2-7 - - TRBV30 TGTGCCTGGAGTCTATCCTACGAGCAGTACTTC CAWSLSYEQYF
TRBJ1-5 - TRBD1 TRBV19 TGTGCCAGTAGTATGGGGACAGGGGGCTGGGAGCCCCAGCATTTT CASSMGTGGWEPQHF
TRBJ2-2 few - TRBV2 TGTGCCAGCGGGGCAGCAAACACCGGGGAGCTGTTTTTT CASGAANTGELFF
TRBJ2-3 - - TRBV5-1 TGCGCCAGCAGCCTAGAGGCCCTAACCACAGATACGCAGTATTTT CASSLEALTTDTQYF
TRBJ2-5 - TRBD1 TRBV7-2 TGTGCCAGCAGCTTGGGACAGGGGGCCGTGGGGACCCAGTACTTC CASSLGQGAVGTQYF
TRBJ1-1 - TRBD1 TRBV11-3 TGTGCCAGCACCCAGACAGGGTACACTGAAGCTTTCTTT CASTQTGYTEAFF
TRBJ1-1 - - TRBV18 TGTGCCAGTTCCCTGGGCCAGGTTAAGCACACTGAAGCTTTCTTT CASSLGQVKHTEAFF
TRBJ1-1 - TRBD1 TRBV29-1 TGCAGCGCCTCCGGGACAGGGTTAGCTTTCTTT CSASGTGLAFF
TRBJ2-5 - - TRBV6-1 TGTGCCAGCAGTGAAATCGAGAGGCTAGAGACCCAGTACTTC CASSEIERLETQYF
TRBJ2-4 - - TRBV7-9 TGTGCCAGCAGCCAAACCACAGGGTTAGCCAAAAACATTCAGTACTTC CASSQTTGLAKNIQYF
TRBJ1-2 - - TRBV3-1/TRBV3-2 TGTGCCAGCAGCCCAGAAATGGCAGGCTATGGCTACACCTTC CASSPEMAGYGYTF
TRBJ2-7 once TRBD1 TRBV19 TGTGCCAGTAGTGAGATTCAGGGGACAGGGGCTCCCTACGAGCAGTACTTC CASSEIQGTGAPYEQYF
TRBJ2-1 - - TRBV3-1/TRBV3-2 TGTGCCAGCAGCCAAGGAACCAGCTACAATGAGCAGTTCTTC CASSQGTSYNEQFF
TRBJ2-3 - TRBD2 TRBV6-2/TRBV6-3 TGTGCCAGCAGTCAGGGACTAGAAGCAGATACGCAGTATTTT CASSQGLEADTQYF
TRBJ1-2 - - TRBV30 TGTGCCTGGGATAGGGAGGTAGCTAACTATGGCTACACCTTC CAWDREVANYGYTF
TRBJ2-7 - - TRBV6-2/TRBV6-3 TGTGCCAGCAGTTACTCAGGCAATAGCGGCGACGAGCAGTACTTC CASSYSGNSGDEQYF
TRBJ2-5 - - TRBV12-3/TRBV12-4 TGTGCCAGCAGTTCGCGCCCTAGCGAGACCCAGTACTTC CASSSRPSETQYF
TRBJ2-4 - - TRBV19 TGTGCCAGTAGTATTGCACTCAACGTAAACATTCAGTACTTC CASSIALNVNIQYF
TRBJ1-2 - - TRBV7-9 TGTGCCAGCACTCGTACAGCTAACTATGGCTACACCTTC CASTRTANYGYTF
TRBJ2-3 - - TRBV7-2 TGTGCCAGCAGCAGACGTTCCGGACTGTTTAATACGCAGTATTTT CASSRRSGLFNTQYF
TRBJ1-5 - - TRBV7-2 TGTGCCAGCAGCCCCCAGTATGGTCAGCCCCAGCATTTT CASSPQYGQPQHF
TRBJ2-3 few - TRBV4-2 TGTGCCAGCAGCCAAACAGGGTCTACGCAGTATTTT CASSQTGSTQYF
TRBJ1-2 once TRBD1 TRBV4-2 TGTGCCAGCAGCCAAGGGCCGCTCCGGGACAGGTTCTATGGCTACACCTTC CASSQGPLRDRFYGYTF
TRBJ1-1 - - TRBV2 TGTGCCAGCAGGTTAGGACAGACCAATGAAGCTTTCTTT CASRLGQTNEAFF
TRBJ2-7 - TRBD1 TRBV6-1 TGTGCCAGCAGTGAAGCGACAGGGGAAACCTACGAGCAGTACTTC CASSEATGETYEQYF
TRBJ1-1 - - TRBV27 TGTGCCAGCACCCGGGGTGCTTCGAACACTGAAGCTTTCTTT CASTRGASNTEAFF
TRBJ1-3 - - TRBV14 TGTGCCAGCTCCCTCGGGTTCTCTGGAAACACCATATATTTT CASSLGFSGNTIYF
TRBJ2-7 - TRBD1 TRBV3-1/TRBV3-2 TGTGCCAGCAGCCAAGAAATTAGGACAGGGTACGAGCAGTACTTC CASSQEIRTGYEQYF
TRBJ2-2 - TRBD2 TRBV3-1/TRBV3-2 TGTGCCAGCAGCCAAGATGGTGGACTAGCGGGGGGACCCACCGGGGAGCTGTTTTTT CASSQDGGLAGGPTGELFF
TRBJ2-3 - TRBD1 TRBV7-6 TGTGCCAGCAGCTTACCCAAGGGACAGGGCCGCGCAGATACGCAGTATTTT CASSLPKGQGRADTQYF
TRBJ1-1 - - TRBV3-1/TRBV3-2 TGTGCCAGCAGCCCTTCAGGGGTGACTGAAGCTTTCTTT CASSPSGVTEAFF
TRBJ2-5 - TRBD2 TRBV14 TGTGCCAGCAGCCAAGATTTCCGAATAGCGGGAGAAAAAGAGACCCAGTACTTC CASSQDFRIAGEKETQYF
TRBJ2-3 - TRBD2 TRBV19 TGTGCCAGTAGTATTGGAGGACTAGCGGGGAAGGATACGCAGTATTTT CASSIGGLAGKDTQYF
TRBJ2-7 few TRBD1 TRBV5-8 TGTGCCAGCAGCTTGGAGAACAGGGGAAACGAGCAGTACTTC CASSLENRGNEQYF
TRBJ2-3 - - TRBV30 TGTGCCTGGAGTTTACCTGGGGGCCGAGATACGCAGTATTTT CAWSLPGGRDTQYF
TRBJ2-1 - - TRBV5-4 TGTGCCAGCAGCTTTAGCGCCCCGGGGTACAATGAGCAGTTCTTC CASSFSAPGYNEQFF
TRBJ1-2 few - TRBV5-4 TGTGCCAGCAGCTTGTCAGGGGGCTACACCTTC CASSLSGGYTF
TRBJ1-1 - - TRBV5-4 TGTACCAGCAGCTTGCAAGTGGAGGGTAGTGAAGCTTTCTTT CTSSLQVEGSEAFF
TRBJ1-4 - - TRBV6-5 TGTGCCAGCAGTTACTCTCGGGGTGAAAAACTGTTTTTT CASSYSRGEKLFF
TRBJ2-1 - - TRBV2 TGTGCCAGCAGTCGCTACAGATACAATGAGCAGTTCTTC CASSRYRYNEQFF